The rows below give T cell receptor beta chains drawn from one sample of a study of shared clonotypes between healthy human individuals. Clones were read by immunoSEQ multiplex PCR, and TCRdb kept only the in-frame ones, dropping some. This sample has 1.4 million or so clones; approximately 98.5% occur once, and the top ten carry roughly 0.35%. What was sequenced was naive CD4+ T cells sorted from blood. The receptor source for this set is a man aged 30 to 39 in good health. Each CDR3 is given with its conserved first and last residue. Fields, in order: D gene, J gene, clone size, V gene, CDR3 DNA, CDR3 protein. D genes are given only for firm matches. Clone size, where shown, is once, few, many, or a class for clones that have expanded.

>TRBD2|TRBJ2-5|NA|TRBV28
TGTGCCAGCAGTTTAAACCCTCCTTTCAGAGCGGGGGCAGGGGAGACCCAGTACTTC
CASSLNPPFRAGAGETQYF
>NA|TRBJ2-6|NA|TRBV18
TGTGCCAGCTCAGGTCTGGGCCCCGAACCTGGGGCCAACGTCCTGACTTTC
CASSGLGPEPGANVLTF
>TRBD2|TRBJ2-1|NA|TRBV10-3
TGTGCCATCAGTGAGTCCAGAGCGGGAGGGTACAATGAGCAGTTCTTC
CAISESRAGGYNEQFF
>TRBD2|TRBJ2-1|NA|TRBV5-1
TGCGCCAGCAGCTCGCCGGGACTAGCGGGATCGGGGTCCTACAATGAGCAGTTCTTC
CASSSPGLAGSGSYNEQFF
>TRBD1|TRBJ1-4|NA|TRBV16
TGTGCCAGCAGCAAACGATACCAGGGGGCTGAAGAAAAACTGTTTTTT
CASSKRYQGAEEKLFF
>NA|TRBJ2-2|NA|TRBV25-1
TGTGCCAGCAGTGAATATGGTGGCGGGGAGCTGTTTTTT
CASSEYGGGELFF
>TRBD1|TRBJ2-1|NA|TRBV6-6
TGTGCCAGCAGTCCACTGACAGGGCGGCAGTTCTTC
CASSPLTGRQFF
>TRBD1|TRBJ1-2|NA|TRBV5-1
TGCGCCAGCAGGGGACAGGGGGACTCCTATGGCTACACCTTC
CASRGQGDSYGYTF
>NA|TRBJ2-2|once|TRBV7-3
TGTGCCAGCAGCTTATTTCCGTACACCGGGGAGCTGTTTTTT
CASSLFPYTGELFF
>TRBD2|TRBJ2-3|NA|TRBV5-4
TGTGCCAGCAGTACGGGGGGGAGGAGGAGCACAGATACGCAGTATTTT
CASSTGGRRSTDTQYF
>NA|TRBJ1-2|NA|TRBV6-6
TGTGCCAGCAGTACAGGGTTGGGTGGCTACACCTTC
CASSTGLGGYTF
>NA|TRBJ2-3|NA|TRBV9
TGTGCCAGCAGTCTGGAGGTTGGTACGCAGTATTTT
CASSLEVGTQYF
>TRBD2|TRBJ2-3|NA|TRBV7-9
TGTGCCAGCAGCTTTAGTTCGCTAGCGGGAGGGATAAGGAATACGCAGTATTTT
CASSFSSLAGGIRNTQYF
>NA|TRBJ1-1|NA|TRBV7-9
TGTGCCAGCAGCTTAGGACGGATGAACACTGAAGCTTTCTTT
CASSLGRMNTEAFF
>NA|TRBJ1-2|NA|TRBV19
TGTGCCAGTAGGAGTCGGTTCCCTAACTATGGCTACACCTTC
CASRSRFPNYGYTF
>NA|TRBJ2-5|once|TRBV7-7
TGTGCTAGCAGTTTCCGGTACCAAGAGACCCAGTACTTC
CASSFRYQETQYF
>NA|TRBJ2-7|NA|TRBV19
TGTGCCAGTAGTATTAGACAGAACTCCTACGAGCAGTACTTC
CASSIRQNSYEQYF
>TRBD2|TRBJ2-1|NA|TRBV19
TGTGCCAGTAGTAGAGGACTAGCGTTAGATGAGCAGTTCTTC
CASSRGLALDEQFF
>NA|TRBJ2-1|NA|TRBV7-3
TGTGCCAGCAGCTCAAGGGAGCGACCGAGCTCCTACAATGAGCAGTTCTTC
CASSSRERPSSYNEQFF
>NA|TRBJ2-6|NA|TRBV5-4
TGTGCCAGCAGCTCTCCCAGAGGCTCTGGGGCCAACGTCCTGACTTTC
CASSSPRGSGANVLTF
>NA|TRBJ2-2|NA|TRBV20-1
TGCAGTGCTAGCGAAAGGGGGGAGCTGTTTTTT
CSASERGELFF
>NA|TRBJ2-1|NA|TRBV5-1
TGCGCCAGCAGCTTGTTGGGGGGTTCACCCAATGAGCAGTTCTTC
CASSLLGGSPNEQFF
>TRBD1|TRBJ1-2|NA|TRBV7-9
TGTGCCAGCAGCTCAAAACAGGGGGCTGGCTACACCTTC
CASSSKQGAGYTF
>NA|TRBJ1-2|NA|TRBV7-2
TGTGCCAGCAGCTTACCCCTCGGCGGGTATGGCTACACCTTC
CASSLPLGGYGYTF
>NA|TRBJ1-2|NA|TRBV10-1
TGCGCCAGCAGTGAGAAAAATGGGGGATACTATGGCTACACCTTC
CASSEKNGGYYGYTF
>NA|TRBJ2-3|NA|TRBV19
TGTGCCAGTAGCGGGACTAGCACAGATACGCAGTATTTT
CASSGTSTDTQYF
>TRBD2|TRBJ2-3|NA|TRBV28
TGTGCCAGCAGGCGGGAGGGCCTGACAGATACGCAGTATTTT
CASRREGLTDTQYF
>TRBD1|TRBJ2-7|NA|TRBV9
TGTGCCAGCAGCGTAGGACAGGGCACCTACGAGCAGTACTTC
CASSVGQGTYEQYF
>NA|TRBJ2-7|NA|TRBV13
TGTGCCAGCAGCCACCGCCGGGAGCAGTACTTC
CASSHRREQYF
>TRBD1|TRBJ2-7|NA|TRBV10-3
TGTGCCATCAGGCAGGGACAGGATTACGAGCAGTACTTC
CAIRQGQDYEQYF
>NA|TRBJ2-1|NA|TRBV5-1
TGCGCCAGCAGCTTGCCGGCTAACAATGAGCAGTTCTTC
CASSLPANNEQFF
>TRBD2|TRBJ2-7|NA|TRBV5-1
TGCGCCAGCAGCGCGGGACTAGCGAGCAACTACGAGCAGTACTTC
CASSAGLASNYEQYF
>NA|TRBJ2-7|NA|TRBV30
TGTGCCTGGAGTGTACAAGTCGAGCAGTACTTC
CAWSVQVEQYF
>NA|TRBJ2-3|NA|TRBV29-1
TGCAGCGTTGATCCTGCATCCCCCGATACGCAGTATTTT
CSVDPASPDTQYF
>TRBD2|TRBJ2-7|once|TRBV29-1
TGCAGCGTTGTCCTAGCGGGGTCCTACGAGCAGTACTTC
CSVVLAGSYEQYF